The TCR beta chain under discussion was sequenced for a study of T-cell memory formation after mild COVID-19. The CDR3 extends over 15 amino acids. V lost 1 base and J lost 5, with 15 bases in between. Germline V gene lookup returns CDR1 SGHRS and CDR2 YFSETQ. Study-level results: CD4+ bias marked clones expanding day 15 to 37, unlike balanced contracting clones.

Turning to this clonotype: Antigen specificity is unknown.

Constant-segment primers and 5'RACE yielded cDNA libraries for TCR alpha and TCR beta, each carrying sample barcodes and UMIs. Each CDR3 protein gets one entry after TCRdb re-called the 5' RACE reads with MiXCR. The profile shows 250,000 to 350,000 distinct CDR3 sequences, 16% of them singletons. What was sequenced was PBMCs or a T cell subset sorted from them (not recorded which). V usage is TRBV5-1 and J usage is TRBJ1-1, with D perhaps matching TRBD1 (6 bases). This TCR came from a man aged 18 to 29 who had mild COVID-19 (a few samples of this study predate the infection). Cell type and time point are not known. Here the CDR3 reads CASSLRPRGGTEAFF. CDR3 bases: TGCGCCAGCAGCTTGAGGCCCAGGGGTGGAACTGAAGCTTTCTTT.